Listed below are T cell receptor beta chains from one sample, sequenced in a study of cytomegalovirus exposure and HLA in healthy donors. Measured with immunoSEQ multiplex PCR; TCRdb has only the in-frame clones, and not every one. In the table there are some 170,000 clones, 86% of which are singletons. The sample comprised PBMCs. These receptors all stem from a man aged 25-45 years in good health and CMV-seropositive. Each CDR3 is given with its conserved first and last residue. The D gene is left open where the match is weak. For some rows the clone size is stated as once, few or many, or as a class when expanded; others skip it.

NA | TRBD2 | TRBJ2-5 | TRBV27 | CASSLSLGASGRSYF | TGTGCCAGCAGTTTATCCTTGGGGGCTAGCGGGCGGAGTTACTTC
NA | NA | TRBJ2-7 | TRBV28 | CASNTGSVEQYF | TGTGCCAGCAATACAGGGTCTGTCGAGCAGTACTTC
NA | TRBD1 | TRBJ2-7 | TRBV5-4 | CASSWDRRYEQYF | TGTGCCAGCAGCTGGGACAGGCGGTACGAGCAGTACTTC
NA | NA | TRBJ2-5 | TRBV29-1 | CSAKGGWGETQYF | TGCAGCGCTAAAGGGGGGTGGGGAGAGACCCAGTACTTC
once | TRBD1 | TRBJ2-5 | TRBV5-4 | CASSLGGTGQETQYF | TGTGCCAGCAGCTTGGGGGGGACAGGGCAAGAGACCCAGTACTTC
NA | NA | TRBJ2-1 | TRBV4-2 | CASSQEGYNEQFF | TGTGCCAGCAGCCAAGAGGGGTACAATGAGCAGTTCTTC
NA | NA | TRBJ2-1 | TRBV7-6 | CASSLRAGQDAYNEQFF | TGTGCCAGCAGCTTAAGAGCAGGGCAAGACGCCTACAATGAGCAGTTCTTC
NA | NA | TRBJ1-1 | TRBV6-5 | CASRTQTHTEAFF | TGTGCCAGCAGGACACAAACCCACACTGAAGCTTTCTTT
once | NA | TRBJ2-5 | TRBV29-1 | CSVGTQQETQYF | TGCAGCGTCGGTACCCAACAAGAGACCCAGTACTTC
NA | TRBD1 | TRBJ1-2 | TRBV7-3 | CASSSYPGQGGDGYTF | TGTGCCAGCAGCTCTTATCCGGGACAGGGGGGCGATGGCTACACCTTC